A selection of T cell receptor beta chains follows, all from one sample in a study of T cell responses to AZD1222 COVID-19 vaccine. TCRdb's table, derived via immunoSEQ multiplex PCR, lists solely in-frame clones and lacks some. The sample has tens of thousands of clones; more than 75% are singletons. Source: peripheral blood, taken on day 0 of AZD1222 vaccination. These receptor sequences come from an adult in good health. The CDR3 runs from the conserved cysteine through the conserved F or W. The D gene is left open where the match is weak. A row's size may be missing; if present it is once, few, many or a size class.

V gene: TRBV5-1
D gene: NA
J gene: TRBJ2-2
clone size: NA
CDR3 DNA: TGCGCCAGCAGTCATGGGTGGGTCCAGCTTAATTTGAACACCGGGGAGCTGTTTTTT
CDR3 protein: CASSHGWVQLNLNTGELFF

V gene: TRBV7-9
D gene: TRBD1
J gene: TRBJ2-7
clone size: NA
CDR3 DNA: TGTGCCAGCAGCTTGACAGGGGTCGAGGAGCAGTACTTC
CDR3 protein: CASSLTGVEEQYF

V gene: TRBV11-2
D gene: TRBD1
J gene: TRBJ1-1
clone size: NA
CDR3 DNA: TGTGCCAGCAGCCCCCAAACAGGGGAAAACACTGAAGCTTTCTTT
CDR3 protein: CASSPQTGENTEAFF

V gene: TRBV10-1
D gene: NA
J gene: TRBJ2-7
clone size: NA
CDR3 DNA: TGCGCCAGCAGTGAGGGCCCGGACTACGAGCAGTACTTC
CDR3 protein: CASSEGPDYEQYF

V gene: TRBV19
D gene: TRBD1
J gene: TRBJ1-1
clone size: NA
CDR3 DNA: TGTGCCAGTAGTATGGCAGGGGGCCCGAACACTGAAGCTTTCTTT
CDR3 protein: CASSMAGGPNTEAFF

V gene: TRBV27
D gene: NA
J gene: TRBJ2-1
clone size: NA
CDR3 DNA: TGTGCCAGCAGTCACTTGAATGAGCAGTTCTTC
CDR3 protein: CASSHLNEQFF

V gene: TRBV6-5
D gene: NA
J gene: TRBJ1-5
clone size: NA
CDR3 DNA: TGTGCCAGCACCCGAGGCAGGGCCCAACCCCAGCCCCAGCATTTT
CDR3 protein: CASTRGRAQPQPQHF

V gene: TRBV29-1
D gene: TRBD1
J gene: TRBJ1-2
clone size: NA
CDR3 DNA: TGCAGCGTTGCGGGGGAGGGGGCCGCCTATGGCTACACCTTC
CDR3 protein: CSVAGEGAAYGYTF

V gene: TRBV6-5
D gene: NA
J gene: TRBJ2-4
clone size: NA
CDR3 DNA: TGTGCCAGCAGTTCTACCGGGACCTCGGCAAAAAACATTCAGTACTTC
CDR3 protein: CASSSTGTSAKNIQYF

V gene: TRBV5-1
D gene: TRBD1
J gene: TRBJ1-2
clone size: NA
CDR3 DNA: TGCGCCAGCAGCTATACAGGGGGCGCAGGTGGCTACACCTTC
CDR3 protein: CASSYTGGAGGYTF

V gene: TRBV14
D gene: NA
J gene: TRBJ1-1
clone size: NA
CDR3 DNA: TGTGCCAGCAGCCGACACGGGAACACTGAAGCTTTCTTT
CDR3 protein: CASSRHGNTEAFF

V gene: TRBV18
D gene: TRBD1
J gene: TRBJ2-7
clone size: NA
CDR3 DNA: TGTGCCAGCTCACCCCCCGGGACAGGGTATGGCGGCGAGCAGTACTTC
CDR3 protein: CASSPPGTGYGGEQYF

V gene: TRBV6-5
D gene: TRBD1
J gene: TRBJ1-1
clone size: NA
CDR3 DNA: TGTGCCAGCAGCCTAAGCGGACAGGCCAACACTGAAGCTTTCTTT
CDR3 protein: CASSLSGQANTEAFF

V gene: TRBV24-1
D gene: TRBD2
J gene: TRBJ2-7
clone size: NA
CDR3 DNA: TGTGCCACCAGTGACGGCGATCCGGGACTAGGCTATTACGAGCAGTACTTC
CDR3 protein: CATSDGDPGLGYYEQYF

V gene: TRBV7-9
D gene: TRBD2
J gene: TRBJ2-1
clone size: NA
CDR3 DNA: TGTGCCAGCAACTCGGAGCGGGATACTGATGAGCAGTTCTTC
CDR3 protein: CASNSERDTDEQFF

V gene: TRBV7-2
D gene: TRBD1
J gene: TRBJ2-3
clone size: NA
CDR3 DNA: TGTGCCAGCAGCAAGGGACAGATCCCGACAGATACGCAGTATTTT
CDR3 protein: CASSKGQIPTDTQYF

V gene: TRBV19
D gene: NA
J gene: TRBJ1-1
clone size: few
CDR3 DNA: TGTGCCAGTAGTATTACATCGAACACTGAAGCTTTCTTT
CDR3 protein: CASSITSNTEAFF

V gene: TRBV6-5
D gene: NA
J gene: TRBJ2-7
clone size: NA
CDR3 DNA: TGTGCCAGCAGTTACTCGCAGGGTCTGGGCGGCGAGCAGTACTTC
CDR3 protein: CASSYSQGLGGEQYF

V gene: TRBV7-8
D gene: NA
J gene: TRBJ1-5
clone size: NA
CDR3 DNA: TGTGCCAGCAGCCTCAGGATTTGGACGAATCAGTCCCAGCATTTT
CDR3 protein: CASSLRIWTNQSQHF

V gene: TRBV6-6
D gene: NA
J gene: TRBJ1-2
clone size: NA
CDR3 DNA: TGTGCCAGCTGCCAGAACCCTCGTGATGGCTACACCTTC
CDR3 protein: CASCQNPRDGYTF

V gene: TRBV7-3
D gene: TRBD2
J gene: TRBJ2-3
clone size: NA
CDR3 DNA: TGTGCCAGCAGCCCTCCCCGACTAGCGGGCGATGGAGATACGCAGTATTTT
CDR3 protein: CASSPPRLAGDGDTQYF

V gene: TRBV9
D gene: NA
J gene: TRBJ1-6
clone size: once
CDR3 DNA: TGTGCCAGCAGCGTAGCCTCACCCCTCCACTTT
CDR3 protein: CASSVASPLHF

V gene: TRBV6-5
D gene: NA
J gene: TRBJ2-3
clone size: NA
CDR3 DNA: TGTGCCAGCAGCCTGGCCACGCAGTATTTT
CDR3 protein: CASSLATQYF

V gene: TRBV2
D gene: NA
J gene: TRBJ1-5
clone size: NA
CDR3 DNA: TGTGCCAGCCACAAGGATAGCAATCAGCCCCAGCATTTT
CDR3 protein: CASHKDSNQPQHF

V gene: TRBV30
D gene: TRBD2
J gene: TRBJ2-3
clone size: NA
CDR3 DNA: TGTGCCTGGAGATTTGGGGGGGACCTTCCCACAGATACGCAGTATTTT
CDR3 protein: CAWRFGGDLPTDTQYF

V gene: TRBV5-1
D gene: NA
J gene: TRBJ2-3
clone size: many
CDR3 DNA: TGCGCCACCGGACTAAACACAGATACGCAGTATTTT
CDR3 protein: CATGLNTDTQYF

V gene: TRBV7-9
D gene: NA
J gene: TRBJ1-1
clone size: once
CDR3 DNA: TGTGCCAGCAGCGAGGGTGTTCTTGATGAAGCTTTCTTT
CDR3 protein: CASSEGVLDEAFF

V gene: TRBV19
D gene: NA
J gene: TRBJ1-2
clone size: once
CDR3 DNA: TGTGCCAGTAGTATCGGCCATAGGAATGGCTACACCTTC
CDR3 protein: CASSIGHRNGYTF

V gene: TRBV7-3
D gene: NA
J gene: TRBJ2-3
clone size: few
CDR3 DNA: TGTGCCAGCAGCTTCTCCGACCGCACAGATACGCAGTATTTT
CDR3 protein: CASSFSDRTDTQYF

V gene: TRBV4-1
D gene: TRBD2
J gene: TRBJ2-1
clone size: NA
CDR3 DNA: TGCGCCAGCAGCCAAGTGAGACTAGCGGGAGGTATCAATGAGCAGTTCTTC
CDR3 protein: CASSQVRLAGGINEQFF

V gene: TRBV27
D gene: TRBD2
J gene: TRBJ2-1
clone size: NA
CDR3 DNA: TGTGCCAGCAACCCAGCGGGAGGGTGGAATGAGCAGTTCTTC
CDR3 protein: CASNPAGGWNEQFF

V gene: TRBV27
D gene: NA
J gene: TRBJ2-5
clone size: NA
CDR3 DNA: TGTGCCAGCAGTTTTGGGGACCCAGGAGAGACCCAGTACTTC
CDR3 protein: CASSFGDPGETQYF

V gene: TRBV4-2
D gene: NA
J gene: TRBJ1-2
clone size: NA
CDR3 DNA: TGTGCCAGCAGCCAAGACCGGGGGGGGTTCTATGGCTACACCTTC
CDR3 protein: CASSQDRGGFYGYTF

V gene: TRBV4-3
D gene: NA
J gene: TRBJ1-4
clone size: NA
CDR3 DNA: TGCGCCAGCAGCCCCAGGGCCCGGACACCTAATGAAAAACTGTTTTTT
CDR3 protein: CASSPRARTPNEKLFF

V gene: TRBV12-3/TRBV12-4
D gene: NA
J gene: TRBJ1-3
clone size: NA
CDR3 DNA: TGTGCCAGCGGATGGGGGGGTGGAAACACCATATATTTT
CDR3 protein: CASGWGGGNTIYF

V gene: TRBV11-2
D gene: NA
J gene: TRBJ1-6
clone size: NA
CDR3 DNA: TGTGCCAGCAGCTCGGGTAAAACAGGGACCTATAATTCACCCCTCCACTTT
CDR3 protein: CASSSGKTGTYNSPLHF

V gene: TRBV24-1
D gene: TRBD2
J gene: TRBJ2-1
clone size: once
CDR3 DNA: TGTGCCACCAGTGATTCAAGTGTTGAGGGACTAGCGGGGGGCGTAATCTTC
CDR3 protein: CATSDSSVEGLAGGVIF